A single sample gave rise to the 26 T cell receptor beta chains below, sequenced in a study of blood T cell repertoires in COVID-19. The assay was immunoSEQ multiplex PCR, and TCRdb's table has in-frame clones only and misses some. The sample lists a few hundred thousand clones, 75% to 90% occurring once. Sequencing was carried out using PBMCs or T cells enriched from blood (not recorded which). The receptors were gathered from a man aged 25 to 45 who had recovered from COVID-19.

The chain recombines TRBV5-6 with TRBJ2-7, with 7 nucleotides matching TRBD2. Germline V gives CDR1 SGHDT, CDR2 YYEEEE. CDR3 length: 14 amino acids. V lost 2 bases and J lost 2; bases outside the gene matches: 4. The CDR3 region has the DNA TGTGCCAGCAGCTTCCAGGGAGGGCCCTACGAGCAGTACTTC. Translation gives CASSFQGGPYEQYF.

The chain combines TRBV14 with TRBJ1-2; D is unresolved. Germline loops: CDR1 SGHDN, CDR2 FVKESK. This CDR3 region has 14 residues. Trimming shortened V by 0 bases and J by 7 bases, and 12 bases separated the two germline ends. CDR3 region: CASSQEISGFGYTF. CDR3 nucleotide sequence: TGTGCCAGCAGCCAAGAAATTTCAGGTTTTGGCTACACCTTC.

V gene TRBV3-1 (or the pseudogene TRBV3-2) combines with J gene TRBJ2-3, with 10 bases that match TRBD2. Germline values: CDR1 LGHDT, CDR2 YNNKEL (reference sequence). This CDR3 region has 17 residues. The V segment lost 0 bases and the J segment 3 bases; nucleotides outside the gene matches: 6. CDR3 in amino acids: CASSQEGTSGITDTQYF. The CDR3 nucleotides are TGTGCCAGCAGCCAAGAGGGAACTAGCGGGATAACAGATACGCAGTATTTT.

A single count supports this clone. The chain uses TRBV19 and TRBJ1-1; tentative D call: TRBD1 (5 bases). The V and J ends lost 4 bases and 4 bases respectively, with 13 bases between them. Germline CDR1 reads LNHDA; CDR2 reads SQIVND (reference sequence). CDR3 size: 14 residues. As DNA, the CDR3 is TGTGCCAGTAGTACCGGGACTAAAACCACTGAAGCTTTCTTT. Translating gives CASSTGTKTTEAFF.

The chain is built from TRBV18 and TRBJ2-1; D is uncertain. The V gene lost 6 bases and the J gene lost 0 bases, with 15 bases spanning the gap. The germline V gene has CDR1 KGHSH and CDR2 LQKENI. The CDR3 totals 16 residues. This CDR3 is CASSQRLAISYNEQFF. CDR3 nucleotides: TGTGCCAGCTCGCAACGACTCGCGATCTCCTACAATGAGCAGTTCTTC.

The rearrangement joins TRBV7-9 to TRBJ2-3; D is possibly TRBD1 (5 bases). This CDR3 region has 14 residues. V gave up 2 bases and J gave up 2 bases, with 8 bases separating them. Germline loops: CDR1 SEHNR, CDR2 FQNEAQ (reference sequence). The CDR3 DNA reads TGTGCCAGCAGCTTAACAGGAAACACAGATACGCAGTATTTT. This encodes CASSLTGNTDTQYF.

This chain links TRBV19 with TRBJ1-1, with D possibly TRBD1 on 5 matching bases. The CDR3 contains 15 residues. The V gene's germline CDR1 is LNHDA and CDR2 SQIVND (reference sequence). Trimming left V 6 bases short and J 6 bases short, with 20 bases between. CDR3 sequence reads: CASSEGGRGLPEAFF. CDR3 coding DNA: TGTGCCAGTAGCGAGGGAGGGAGGGGATTGCCTGAAGCTTTCTTT.

V gene TRBV19 combines with J gene TRBJ2-2; D gene ambiguous. The CDR3 extends over 14 amino acids. Germline V lookup: CDR1 LNHDA, CDR2 SQIVND (reference sequence). V lost 2 bases and J lost 4, with 8 bases in between. In DNA, the CDR3 is TGTGCCAGTAGTATACAGGAAGGCACCGGGGAGCTGTTTTTT. This encodes CASSIQEGTGELFF.

The V and J genes are TRBV21-1 and TRBJ1-5; the table's D call, TRBD1, has no DNA check behind it. TRBV21-1 is a recognized pseudogene. The CDR3 consists of 17 residues. CDR3 sequence (DNA): TGTGCCAGCAGCACCGAACCGGACAGGGAAGATGGCCAGCCCCAGCATTTT. Protein product: CASSTEPDREDGQPQHF.

Turning to this clone: This sample also contains other DNA sequences that code for the same CDR3. The genes are TRBV7-9 and TRBJ2-2; maybe TRBD1 (6 bases). Germline CDR1 is SEHNR and CDR2 is FQNEAQ (reference sequence). The CDR3 is made up of 15 amino acids. V lost 1 base and J 0 bases, leaving 6 bases between the germline ends. CDR3 amino acids: CASSLGTANTGELFF. The CDR3 coding sequence is TGTGCCAGCAGCTTAGGGACAGCGAACACCGGGGAGCTGTTTTTT.

V is TRBV7-9 and J is TRBJ2-1; TRBD2 might be the D (7 bases). Germline V gene lookup returns CDR1 SEHNR and CDR2 FQNEAQ (reference sequence). V lost 6 bases, J lost 0 bases, and 24 bases lay in between. CDR3 length equals 19 residues. This CDR3 reads CASSPGGRLKISSYNEQFF. CDR3 coding DNA: TGTGCCAGCAGTCCCGGGGGGCGATTGAAAATAAGCTCCTACAATGAGCAGTTCTTC.

This rearrangement joins TRBV30 to TRBJ2-7, with D maybe TRBD1 (7 bases). CDR3 length: 13 amino acids. Germline loops: CDR1 GTSNPN, CDR2 SVGIG (reference sequence). For the CDR3, the DNA is TGTGCTTTCTCGGGAGACAGGGTTGGCGAGCAGTACTTC. Amino acid sequence: CAFSGDRVGEQYF.

The rearrangement links TRBV28 to TRBJ1-5; 7 bases fit TRBD1. V trimming: 4 bases; J trimming: 1 base; junction bases outside the gene matches: 7. The CDR3 consists of 16 residues. CDR1 and CDR2 (germline): MDHEN, SYDVKM. CDR3 in amino acids: CASSSPSGQSNQPQHF. The CDR3 coding sequence is TGTGCCAGCAGTTCCCCCTCGGGACAGAGCAATCAGCCCCAGCATTTT.

The genes are TRBV19 and TRBJ1-2; possible D gene TRBD1, 5 bases. The CDR3 covers 14 residues. Germline V gene data show CDR1 as LNHDA and CDR2 as SQIVND (reference sequence). V lost 5 bases, J lost 2 bases, and 12 bases lay in between. The CDR3 is CASSFWGTNYGYTF. CDR3 sequence (DNA): TGTGCCAGTAGTTTTTGGGGCACCAACTATGGCTACACCTTC.

CDR3 sequence: CATSVGQEETQYF. Here the CDR3 DNA reads TGTGCCACCAGCGTCGGACAGGAGGAGACCCAGTACTTC. The chain recombines TRBV15 with TRBJ2-5, with 7 bases identical to TRBD1. The J segment lost 5 bases and the V segment lost 5 bases, leaving 5 bases of the junction unmatched. The CDR3 is 13 residues long. The germline gives CDR1 LNHNV, CDR2 YYDKDF (reference sequence).

The rearrangement uses TRBV18 and TRBJ1-1; 7 positions agree with TRBD1. Trimming at V came to 6 bases and at J to 9 bases, leaving 10 bases not matched to a gene. This CDR3 is built from 13 residues. Germline lookup yields CDR1 KGHSH and CDR2 LQKENI. The DNA for the CDR3 is TGTGCCAGCTCCCAAGCCTGGGACAGCAAAGCTTTCTTT. It translates to CASSQAWDSKAFF. Filled out from reference TRBV18 and TRBJ1-1, the complete variable domain reads NAGVMQNPRHLVRRRGQEARLRCSPMKGHSHVYWYRQLPEEGLKFMVYLQKENIIDESGMPKERFSAEFPKEGPSILRIQQVVRGDSAAYFCASSQAWDSKAFFGQGTRLTVV.

The V call is TRBV3-1 (or the pseudogene TRBV3-2), the J call TRBJ2-7; 7 bases are a match to TRBD2. Losses at the gene ends were 3 bases for V and 3 bases for J; bases not matched to a gene: 8. This CDR3 region has 15 residues. From germline, CDR1 is LGHDT and CDR2 YNNKEL (reference sequence). The CDR3 DNA reads TGTGCCAGCAGCCATCTCTCCCGGACTAGCTACGAGCAGTACTTC. Translating it yields CASSHLSRTSYEQYF.

The chain links TRBV18 to TRBJ2-7, with TRBD2 matching over 9 bases. Germline assignment: CDR1 KGHSH and CDR2 LQKENI. The CDR3 runs to 15 residues. The V and J ends lost 2 bases and 3 bases, in that order; junction bases with no gene match: 5. The chain's CDR3 is CASSPSSGSVYEQYF. The CDR3 DNA follows: TGTGCCAGCTCACCAAGTAGCGGGAGTGTCTACGAGCAGTACTTC. The whole variable domain, remainder taken from reference TRBV18 and TRBJ2-7, is NAGVMQNPRHLVRRRGQEARLRCSPMKGHSHVYWYRQLPEEGLKFMVYLQKENIIDESGMPKERFSAEFPKEGPSILRIQQVVRGDSAAYFCASSPSSGSVYEQYFGPGTRLTVT.

J is TRBJ1-1 and V is TRBV10-2; D is perhaps TRBD1 (5 bases). The CDR3 is made up of 12 amino acids. Trimming cost V 0 bases and J 11 bases, with 10 bases left between them. CDR1 and CDR2 (germline): WSHSY, SAAADI. The CDR3 nucleotides read TGCGCCAGCAGTGAGTCCAGGGTTGGGGCTTTCTTT. It yields the protein CASSESRVGAFF.

The sample holds one count of this clone. J is TRBJ2-5 and V is TRBV7-3; TRBD2 matches 12 bases. J lost 5 bases, V lost 1 base, and 2 bases had no gene match. CDR1 SGHTA and CDR2 FQGTGA come from the germline V gene. This CDR3 is 15 amino acids long. CDR3 nucleotides: TGTGCCAGCAGCTTAAGCGGGACTAGCGGGGAGACCCAGTACTTC. Amino acid sequence: CASSLSGTSGETQYF.

The rearrangement links TRBV28 to TRBJ2-7, with 14 bases matching TRBD2. There are 19 residues in the CDR3. Germline assignment: CDR1 MDHEN and CDR2 SYDVKM. V was pared by 6 bases and J by 4 bases, with 17 bases of the junction left unmatched. CDR3 in amino acids: CASSLTGAGLAGAGYEQYF. CDR3 coding DNA: TGTGCCAGCAGCCTCACAGGAGCGGGACTAGCGGGAGCGGGGTACGAGCAGTACTTC.

The chain recombines TRBV19 with TRBJ2-7, with TRBD1 matching 9 bases. With 6 bases clipped from V and 2 bases from J, the junction kept 5 bases outside the gene matches. CDR1 is LNHDA and CDR2 is SQIVND in the germline V gene (reference sequence). The CDR3 loop spans 14 amino acids. The CDR3 DNA reads TGTGCCAGTAGCCTGACAGGGGGGCCCTACGAGCAGTACTTC. Translation gives CASSLTGGPYEQYF.

CDR3 sequence reads: CATSPGGIGTNEKLFF. The CDR3 DNA reads as TGTGCCACCAGTCCGGGGGGAATAGGCACTAATGAAAAACTGTTTTTT. The chain combines TRBV24-1 with TRBJ1-4, with a tentative D call TRBD1 (5 bases). V was trimmed by 6 bases and J by 2 bases, leaving 15 bases between them. The CDR3 runs 16 residues. Per the germline V gene, CDR1 is KGHDR and CDR2 is SFDVKD.

The rearrangement joins TRBV9 to TRBJ2-1, with a tentative D call TRBD2 (6 bases). Germline CDR1 reads SGDLS; CDR2 reads YYNGEE. Trimming took off 2 bases at V and 5 bases at J, with 11 bases between the two ends. The CDR3 is made up of 14 amino acids. DNA of the CDR3: TGTGCCAGCAGCGTCCCGGGACTCAACAATGAGCAGTTCTTC. Translated: CASSVPGLNNEQFF.

The chain has TRBV11-2 and TRBJ2-7; D is unclear. This CDR3 has 14 residues. V dropped 8 bases and J dropped 0 bases, with 14 bases sitting between them. Germline assignment: CDR1 SGHAT and CDR2 FQNNGV. This CDR3 reads CASSRPGPSYEQYF. The CDR3 DNA follows: TGTGCCAGCTCACGTCCCGGTCCCTCCTACGAGCAGTACTTC.

This sequence joins TRBV28 and TRBJ2-7; D unclear. V was cut by 2 bases and J by 2 bases, with 7 bases left in between. The CDR3 consists of 13 residues. Germline CDR1 MDHEN, CDR2 SYDVKM. The CDR3 region has the DNA TGTGCCAGCAGTTTACCCGCTACCTACGAGCAGTACTTC. Its translation is CASSLPATYEQYF.